This entry concerns a single TCR beta chain. The antigen remains undetermined. The data were taken from a study of monozygotic twins with inflammatory bowel disease. The germline V gene encodes CDR1 MNHEY and CDR2 SMNVEV (reference sequence). The CDR3 extends over 16 amino acids. General observations from the study: Whereas healthy co-twins had higher TCRbeta diversity (inverse Simpson), IBD patients had lower diversity. Twins classed as concordant or discordant showed no difference in repertoire similarity, possibly from limited power.

TCRdb re-called the 5' RACE reads; every CDR3 protein appears as one record, without DNA. Recorded here are approximately 150,000 distinct CDR3 sequences; the top ten clones represent roughly 2.4%. This chain uses TRBV27 with TRBJ2-1; TCRdb names TRBD1, which stays unverified in the absence of DNA. Sequencing used blood. The sequence derives from a human donor with ulcerative colitis or Crohn's disease, or a healthy co-twin of an affected twin (not recorded which). This CDR3 is CASSLGLGREYNEQFF.